A single sample is the source of the 29 T cell receptor beta chains below, sequenced in a study of siplizumab effects on memory and regulatory T cells. Repertoires were generated with immunoSEQ multiplex PCR, while TCRdb's copy carries only in-frame clones and drops some. The data contain approximately 110,000 clones, approximately 90% of them singletons. Sequencing was carried out using Tregs sorted from blood. The receptors stem from a human donor in good health.

This clone was found a few times. This chain joins TRBV30 and TRBJ1-5; D remains ambiguous. Trimming cost V 3 bases and J 4 bases, with 10 bases left between them. In germline, CDR1 is GTSNPN, CDR2 SVGIG (reference sequence). CDR3 length equals 13 residues. For the CDR3, the DNA is TGTGCCTGGAGGGGTGCGGGGAATCAGCCCCAGCATTTT. It specifies CAWRGAGNQPQHF.

The V call is TRBV2, the J call TRBJ1-2; D might be TRBD1 (6 bases). The V gene's germline CDR1 is SNHLY and CDR2 FYNNEI. This CDR3 comprises 16 residues. V was clipped by 3 bases and J by 2 bases, with 16 bases between them. The CDR3 sequence is CASSDLGGRINYGYTF. CDR3 bases: TGTGCCAGCAGTGATTTGGGGGGGCGCATCAACTATGGCTACACCTTC.

This sequence joins TRBV4-2 and TRBJ2-5; maybe TRBD2 (6 bases). The ends were cut back, 0 bases at V and 5 bases at J, with 10 bases in the middle. Germline V gene lookup returns CDR1 LGHNA and CDR2 YNFKEQ. The CDR3 is 14 amino acids. DNA of the CDR3: TGTGCCAGCAGCCAAGATCGCCTAGCGGAGACCCAGTACTTC. Its protein product is CASSQDRLAETQYF.

This clone was picked up one time. The rearrangement uses TRBV19 and TRBJ1-1; TRBD1 might be the D (5 bases). With 2 bases removed from V and 3 bases from J, the gap between germline ends came to 13 bases. CDR3 size: 15 residues. The germline V gene has CDR1 LNHDA and CDR2 SQIVND (reference sequence). CDR3 coding DNA: TGTGCCAGTAGTATAAGCAGGGTTGGGGACACTGAAGCTTTCTTT. Translation gives CASSISRVGDTEAFF.

The sample holds a few counts of this clone. This chain connects TRBV6-1 to TRBJ1-1; D gene unclear. In germline, CDR1 is MNHNS, CDR2 SASEGT. V shed 6 bases and J shed 0 bases, with 8 bases lying between them. The CDR3 is 13 amino acids. The CDR3 nucleotides read TGTGCCAGCAGGGAAACAGTGAACACTGAAGCTTTCTTT. Translated: CASRETVNTEAFF.

V usage is TRBV18 and J usage is TRBJ2-7, with a weak D call TRBD2 (6 bases). The V gene lost 2 bases and the J gene lost 6 bases, with 14 bases spanning the gap. CDR3 length: 14 residues. The V gene's germline CDR1 is KGHSH and CDR2 LQKENI. The CDR3 region has the DNA TGTGCCAGCTCACCATCCCCGGGCGGGGCCGAGCAGTACTTC. This encodes CASSPSPGGAEQYF.

This chain uses TRBV6-1 with TRBJ1-6; D possibly corresponds to TRBD1 (6 bases). Germline V lookup: CDR1 MNHNS, CDR2 SASEGT. The CDR3 extends over 15 amino acids. Deletions cut 6 bases from V and 3 bases from J, with 12 bases between. The CDR3 reads CASSQGPHYNSPLHF. Here the CDR3 DNA reads TGTGCCAGCAGCCAGGGGCCGCACTATAATTCACCCCTCCACTTT.

This chain uses TRBV5-1 with TRBJ2-1, with 7 bases fitting TRBD1. J was trimmed by 0 bases and V by 1 base; bases with no gene match: 10. The germline CDR1 and CDR2 sequences are SGHRS and YFSETQ. This CDR3 comprises 18 residues. Here the CDR3 reads CASSLTPKGQSSYNEQFF. Here the CDR3 DNA reads TGCGCCAGCAGCTTGACCCCCAAGGGACAGAGCTCCTACAATGAGCAGTTCTTC.

This chain links TRBV7-8 with TRBJ2-7; 8 positions agree with TRBD1. CDR3 size: 16 residues. Germline V gives CDR1 SGHVS, CDR2 FQNEAQ. The junction had 9 bases not matched to a gene; V was cut back by 5 bases and J by 0 bases. CDR3 loop: CASSLDRGLSSYEQYF. The CDR3 DNA follows: TGTGCCAGCAGCCTAGACAGGGGATTAAGCTCCTACGAGCAGTACTTC.

This chain uses TRBV27 with TRBJ1-2; D unclear. The V gene lost 6 bases and the J gene lost 4 bases, with 21 bases spanning the gap. The germline gives CDR1 MNHEY, CDR2 SMNVEV (reference sequence). This CDR3 comprises 16 residues. The CDR3 protein is CASRPLSAGFSYGYTF. Here the CDR3 DNA reads TGTGCCAGCAGACCCCTAAGTGCGGGGTTTTCCTATGGCTACACCTTC.

This clone was recorded only once. V and J are TRBV19 and TRBJ2-1, with unresolved D. Germline V lookup: CDR1 LNHDA, CDR2 SQIVND (reference sequence). V was shortened by 2 bases and J by 6 bases, with 8 bases between the two germline ends. The CDR3 covers 13 residues. The CDR3 nucleotides are TGTGCCAGTAGTATAAGCTTAATCAATGAGCAGTTCTTC. Protein sequence: CASSISLINEQFF.

The rearrangement joins TRBV13 to TRBJ2-1; D unclear. The CDR3 length is 11 residues. The V and J ends lost 0 bases and 15 bases respectively, with 9 bases between them. Germline CDR1 and CDR2: PRHDT and FYEKMQ (reference sequence). CDR3 bases: TGTGCCAGCAGCTTAGGCGGGCCTCTGTTCTTC. Translating it yields CASSLGGPLFF.

This chain joins TRBV28 and TRBJ2-3; a possible D gene is TRBD2 (5 bases). The germline V gene encodes CDR1 MDHEN and CDR2 SYDVKM. V was clipped by 5 bases and J by 6 bases, with 15 bases between them. CDR3 length: 14 amino acids. CDR3 coding DNA: TGTGCCAGCAGTCTCACTCTAGCTGTCGATACGCAGTATTTT. This encodes CASSLTLAVDTQYF.

The rearrangement links TRBV29-1 to TRBJ2-7, with 8 positions matching TRBD2. The ends lost 1 base at V and 2 bases at J; junction bases unmatched: 7. The CDR3 spans 15 residues. CDR1 and CDR2 (germline): SQVTM, ANQGSEA. The CDR3 DNA reads as TGCAGCGTTGAAGGTGAGCGGGGGCCCACCTACGAGCAGTACTTC. Amino acids: CSVEGERGPTYEQYF.

The V gene is TRBV19, the J gene TRBJ1-5; D might be TRBD1 (6 bases). Germline assignment: CDR1 LNHDA and CDR2 SQIVND (reference sequence). The CDR3 spans 13 residues. V lost 5 bases, J lost 7 bases, and 12 bases lay in between. CDR3 residues: CASSPSGVQPQHF. The DNA for the CDR3 is TGTGCCAGTAGTCCCTCAGGGGTGCAGCCCCAGCATTTT.

The chain has TRBV4-2 and TRBJ1-3; 11 bases align to TRBD1. The CDR3 is made up of 16 amino acids. The junction had 6 bases not matched to a gene; V was cut back by 4 bases and J by 4 bases. The germline CDR1 and CDR2 sequences are LGHNA and YNFKEQ. CDR3 sequence: CASSPGQGVTGNTIYF. CDR3 bases: TGTGCCAGCAGCCCGGGACAGGGGGTGACGGGAAACACCATATATTTT.

The V and J genes are TRBV5-8 and TRBJ1-1; no firm D call. V gave up 4 bases and J gave up 0 bases, with 13 bases separating them. Germline V lookup: CDR1 SGHTS, CDR2 YDEGEE. The CDR3 totals 15 residues. The CDR3, as DNA: TGTGCCAGCAGCCGCGGAAGGCAGATGAACACTGAAGCTTTCTTT. Its translation: CASSRGRQMNTEAFF.

About this clone: Relative to the germline gene, one junction end is altered; a read error may explain this. The chain recombines TRBV6-5 with TRBJ2-2; D ambiguous. Germline-derived CDR1 and CDR2 are MNHEY and SVGAGI. The CDR3 has 14 amino acids. CDR3 bases: TGTGCCAGCAGTTACAGGCAGCCGACCGAGGAGCTGTTTTTT. It codes for CASSYRQPTEELFF.

This sequence joins TRBV19 and TRBJ2-1; 8 bases align to TRBD2. CDR3 length: 19 amino acids. CDR1 is LNHDA, CDR2 SQIVND, per germline (reference sequence). Unmatched junction bases numbered 23, after V lost 10 bases and J lost 3 bases. The CDR3 bases are TGTGCCACCTCCTCCTGGGACAACTTAACTAGCGGATACTACAATGAGCAGTTCTTC. As protein: CATSSWDNLTSGYYNEQFF.

The chain employs TRBV5-1 and TRBJ1-1, with D possibly being TRBD1 (5 bases). Per germline, CDR1 SGHRS and CDR2 YFSETQ. The CDR3 length is 13 residues. The V end lost 7 bases, the J end lost 1 base, and 11 bases lay between the germline ends. The DNA for the CDR3 is TGCGCCAGCCACTCGACAGCGAACACTGAAGCTTTCTTT. Translation: CASHSTANTEAFF.

The rearrangement joins TRBV7-3 to TRBJ2-2; D is possibly TRBD2 (5 bases). Germline CDR1 and CDR2: SGHTA and FQGTGA. The CDR3 length is 14 residues. V lost 5 bases to trimming and J lost 4 bases, with 11 bases between them. CDR3 in DNA: TGTGCCAGCAGCCTTGGACTTCTCACCGGGGAGCTGTTTTTT. Amino acids: CASSLGLLTGELFF.

This clone was found once. This chain uses TRBV18 with TRBJ2-7; D unclear. V lost 5 bases to trimming and J lost 3 bases, with 11 bases between them. The germline CDR1 and CDR2 sequences are KGHSH and LQKENI. The CDR3 totals 13 residues. This CDR3 reads CASSMRHNYEQYF. In DNA, the CDR3 is TGTGCCAGCTCAATGAGGCATAACTACGAGCAGTACTTC.

The V gene is TRBV7-8, the J gene TRBJ2-7, with 11 bases aligning to TRBD2. The CDR3 loop spans 15 amino acids. The V and J ends lost 1 base and 1 base, in that order; junction bases with no gene match: 0. Germline assignment: CDR1 SGHVS and CDR2 FQNEAQ. The CDR3 sequence: CASSLGLAGSYEQYF. The CDR3 bases are TGTGCCAGCAGCTTAGGACTAGCGGGATCCTACGAGCAGTACTTC.

The V gene is TRBV7-3, the J gene TRBJ1-1; no clear D gene. The CDR3 consists of 14 residues. The germline V gene encodes CDR1 SGHTA and CDR2 FQGTGA. Trimming took 6 bases from V and 0 from J, leaving 11 bases between them. Written as DNA, the CDR3 is TGTGCCAGCAGGACCGGCTTATTGAACACTGAAGCTTTCTTT. It is translated as CASRTGLLNTEAFF.

The CDR3 DNA reads TGTGCCAGCAGCTTGGACGGGTTTCAGCCCCAGCATTTT. Protein: CASSLDGFQPQHF. The chain has TRBV5-6 and TRBJ1-5, with D hard to call. The CDR3 totals 13 residues. V was trimmed by 0 bases and J by 6 bases, leaving 7 bases between them. CDR1 is SGHDT, CDR2 YYEEEE, per germline.

This chain uses TRBV4-1 with TRBJ1-1, with D perhaps TRBD1 (5 bases). Germline loops: CDR1 MGHRA, CDR2 YSYEKL. With 0 bases removed from V and 4 bases from J, the gap between germline ends came to 15 bases. The CDR3 covers 16 residues. CDR3: CASSQEGLGGGTEAFF. The DNA for the CDR3 is TGCGCCAGCAGCCAAGAAGGACTTGGGGGGGGCACTGAAGCTTTCTTT.

The chain has TRBV5-1 and TRBJ1-2; D is undetermined. This CDR3 region has 15 residues. Trimming cost V 3 bases and J 3 bases, with 15 bases left between them. CDR1 and CDR2 from the germline V gene are SGHRS and YFSETQ. The CDR3 here is CASSSRGGLDYGYTF. The CDR3 nucleotides read TGCGCCAGCAGCTCCCGGGGAGGGTTAGACTATGGCTACACCTTC.

The chain is built from TRBV7-8 and TRBJ2-7; no clear D gene. CDR1 is SGHVS, CDR2 FQNEAQ, per germline. This CDR3 region has 12 residues. Trimming pared 1 base from V and 3 bases from J, leaving 4 bases between. CDR3 amino acids: CASSLVFYEQYF. In nucleotides, the CDR3 is TGTGCCAGCAGCTTAGTTTTCTACGAGCAGTACTTC.

The V call is TRBV29-1, the J call TRBJ2-5; 10 bases align to TRBD2. Per germline, CDR1 SQVTM and CDR2 ANQGSEA. The CDR3 runs 13 residues. Losses at the gene ends were 4 bases for V and 10 bases for J; bases not matched to a gene: 9. CDR3 nucleotide sequence: TGCAGCGTTGCGAGGACTAGCGGTTTAAACCAGTACTTC. It is translated as CSVARTSGLNQYF.